These T cell receptor beta chains were read from a single sample in a study of T cells in tuberculosis. Sequencing was performed with immunoSEQ multiplex PCR; in TCRdb, only in-frame clones are kept and a portion is missing. The data hold roughly 34,000 clones, with about 90% observed a single time. Specimen: PBMCs, collected at tuberculosis diagnosis. The receptors here all came from an adult with tuberculosis. Both conserved end residues are part of each CDR3. D genes are given only for firm matches. The size entry is marked missing in some rows and otherwise reads once, few, many or a size class.

CDR3 length	clone size	D gene	V gene	J gene	CDR3 DNA	CDR3 protein
15	NA	NA	TRBV10-2	TRBJ1-2	TGCGCCAGCAGTGATGTCCAGGGGAGGGACTATGGCTACACCTTC	CASSDVQGRDYGYTF
13	NA	NA	TRBV11-1	TRBJ2-2	TGTGCCAGCAGCTTCACAGGCACCGGGGAGCTGTTTTTT	CASSFTGTGELFF
16	NA	NA	TRBV4-1	TRBJ2-1	TGCGCCAGCAGCCAACCGACACGTAGCTCCTACAATGAGCAGTTCTTC	CASSQPTRSSYNEQFF
14	NA	NA	TRBV7-9	TRBJ1-1	TGTGCCAGCATTAAGGGGCATTGGAACACTGAAGCTTTCTTT	CASIKGHWNTEAFF
16	NA	TRBD1	TRBV4-3	TRBJ2-7	TGCGCCAGCAGCCAATCGGGACAGGGGTTCTCCTACGAGCAGTACTTC	CASSQSGQGFSYEQYF
16	NA	NA	TRBV4-1	TRBJ2-3	TGCGCCAGCAGCCGGACGGGCGGAGGAACGCCAGATACGCAGTATTTT	CASSRTGGGTPDTQYF
14	NA	NA	TRBV4-3	TRBJ2-7	TGCGCCAGCAGCCAAGATGAGGATACCTACGAGCAGTACTTC	CASSQDEDTYEQYF
15	NA	TRBD1	TRBV5-1	TRBJ1-1	TGCGCCAGCAGCTTGGACACCGGGACAGTCGCAGAAGCTTTCTTT	CASSLDTGTVAEAFF
10	NA	NA	TRBV20-1	TRBJ1-4	TGCAGTGTTGGAGGTGAAAAACTGTTTTTT	CSVGGEKLFF
11	NA	NA	TRBV7-2	TRBJ2-5	TGTGCCAGCAGCTTTGGCGAGACCCAGTACTTC	CASSFGETQYF
12	NA	NA	TRBV28	TRBJ1-2	TGTGCCATCAACAGGGAGATCTATGGCTACACCTTC	CAINREIYGYTF
17	NA	NA	TRBV5-5	TRBJ2-7	TGTGCCAGCAGCTTGGGCCCGCGGGCGGCGAGATTTTACGAGCAGTACTTC	CASSLGPRAARFYEQYF
15	once	NA	TRBV7-2	TRBJ2-1	TGTGCCAGCAGCTTAACAGGGAGCTCCTACAATGAGCAGTTCTTC	CASSLTGSSYNEQFF
16	NA	TRBD1	TRBV7-2	TRBJ2-7	TGTGCCAGCAGCTTAGGGACAGCCCGGGGACAGGGGGCATTGTACTTC	CASSLGTARGQGALYF
14	NA	TRBD1	TRBV28	TRBJ2-7	TGTGCCAGCAGTCCTCCGGGACAGGGAGTATGGCAGTACTTC	CASSPPGQGVWQYF
17	NA	NA	TRBV9	TRBJ2-1	TGTGCCAGCAGCGCTAGCTCGAGGCAGGCCTACTACAATGAGCAGTTCTTC	CASSASSRQAYYNEQFF
14	NA	NA	TRBV29-1	TRBJ1-2	TGCAGCGTTGAACAGGACAGACCTAACTATGGCTACACCTTC	CSVEQDRPNYGYTF
14	NA	NA	TRBV7-2	TRBJ2-5	TGTGCCAGCAGCTCCTTGGGGGGAGGAGAGACCCAGTACTTC	CASSSLGGGETQYF
15	NA	NA	TRBV15	TRBJ1-4	TGTGCCACCAGCAGAGGCGGGGTTGGATCTGAAAAACTGTTTTTT	CATSRGGVGSEKLFF
18	once	NA	TRBV7-9	TRBJ1-2	TGTGCCAGCAGCTCACAAACGCCCCGCTTACAGGACCTCTATGGCTACACCTTC	CASSSQTPRLQDLYGYTF
15	once	NA	TRBV4-3	TRBJ2-7	TGCGCCAGCAGCCCCAAGGGGCAAAACTCCTACGAGCAGTACTTC	CASSPKGQNSYEQYF
14	NA	NA	TRBV11-2	TRBJ2-1	TGTGCCAGCAGCTTGGGAGTCGGGGGAAGTGAGCAGTTCTTC	CASSLGVGGSEQFF
15	NA	TRBD1	TRBV10-3	TRBJ2-1	TGTGCCAGTTACGCCGGGACAGGGACTTACAATGAGCAGTTCTTC	CASYAGTGTYNEQFF
16	NA	NA	TRBV5-4	TRBJ2-3	TGTGCCAGCAGCTTACGTGGGCGGGGATACACAGATACGCAGTATTTT	CASSLRGRGYTDTQYF
16	NA	TRBD1	TRBV4-3	TRBJ2-5	TGCGCCAGCAGCCAAGGCCTAGGACAGGTCGAAGAGACCCAGTACTTC	CASSQGLGQVEETQYF
13	NA	NA	TRBV7-3	TRBJ2-1	TGTGCCAGCAGCACTGCCTACGGGAATGAGCAGTTCTTC	CASSTAYGNEQFF
18	NA	TRBD2	TRBV2	TRBJ2-3	TGTGCCAGCAGTTATCCTAGCGGGGGGGGTGCTAGCACAGATACGCAGTATTTT	CASSYPSGGGASTDTQYF
15	NA	NA	TRBV2	TRBJ1-2	TGTGCCAGCAGTGTTGGAGAGTCTATCAACTATGGCTACACCTTC	CASSVGESINYGYTF
16	NA	NA	TRBV11-2	TRBJ2-1	TGTGCCAGCAGCTTAGTGGCCGGGAATTCCTACAATGAGCAGTTCTTC	CASSLVAGNSYNEQFF
15	NA	TRBD1	TRBV28	TRBJ1-6	TGTGCCGCGGAGGGGGACAGGGGCAATAATTCACCCCTCCACTTT	CAAEGDRGNNSPLHF